Shown below are 6 T cell receptor beta chains from a single sample sequenced in a study of CD4 and CD8 cells across lung adenocarcinoma regions. A single record per CDR3 protein comes from TCRdb applying MiXCR to the PCR reads. There are around 6,800 distinct CDR3 sequences in the sample; approximately 54% occur only once, and roughly two fifths lies in the top ten. The source material was CD8+ T cells from the center of a lung tumor. Every receptor here comes from a male donor with lung adenocarcinoma. The CD4 and CD8 labels of this study may be unreliable.

This chain's CDR3 is CASSDTLPGELFF. The CDR3 nucleotides are TGTGCCAGCAGTGACACCCTCCCCGGGGAGCTGTTTTTT. The chain employs TRBV6-4 and TRBJ2-2; unclear D gene. The CDR3 sequence is 13 residues long. The V gene's germline CDR1 is MRHNA and CDR2 SNTAGT. V shed 2 bases and J shed 6 bases, with 7 bases lying between them.

This clonotype was seen more than once but under ten times. This chain connects TRBV6-1 to TRBJ2-5; TRBD1 aligns across 8 bases. The CDR3 consists of 14 residues. With V trimmed by 7 bases and J by 4 bases, 8 bases remained unmatched. Per germline, CDR1 MNHNS and CDR2 SASEGT. CDR3 coding DNA: TGTGCCAGCAATGCGGACAGGGTTGCAGAGACCCAGTACTTC. Amino acids: CASNADRVAETQYF.

This clonotype was detected only a few times. The J gene is TRBJ1-3, the V gene TRBV20-1; 7 positions agree with TRBD1. Germline assignment: CDR1 DFQATT and CDR2 SNEGSKA (reference sequence). The J segment lost 4 bases and the V segment lost 6 bases, leaving 6 bases of the junction unmatched. The CDR3 has 13 amino acids. The CDR3 protein is CSADQGGGNTIYF. The CDR3 nucleotides read TGCAGTGCGGACCAGGGGGGCGGAAACACCATATATTTT.

A note on this clonotype: A read error may produce the germline difference seen at one junction end. The chain couples TRBV10-1 to TRBJ2-1; 7 bases line up with TRBD2. The CDR3 extends over 14 amino acids. CDR1 is WNHNN, CDR2 SYGVQD, per germline (reference sequence). CDR3 in DNA: TGCGCCAGCAGAACTGGCGGGAGCTCCGATGAGCAGTTTTTC. This translates into CASRTGGSSDEQFF.

This chain uses TRBV6-1 with TRBJ2-1, with 7 bases identical to TRBD2. Germline-derived CDR1 and CDR2 are MNHNS and SASEGT. The V segment lost 1 base and the J segment 8 bases; nucleotides outside the gene matches: 8. The length of the CDR3 is 15 residues. The CDR3 nucleotides read TGTGCCAGCAGTGAAGGTAATAGCGGGTACGATGAGCAGTTCTTC. Protein product: CASSEGNSGYDEQFF.

Comment on this clonotype: Germline and junction disagree at one end, which may indicate a read error. The V call is TRBV27, the J call TRBJ2-3, with TRBD2 matching over 8 bases. The CDR3 consists of 16 residues. Looked up from germline, CDR1 is MNHEY and CDR2 is SMNVEV (reference sequence). CDR3 in amino acids: CASAGRGAGGTDTQYF. In DNA, the CDR3 is TGTGCCAGCGCGGGGCGTGGGGCGGGAGGCACAGATACCCAGTATTTT.